This passage covers 20 T cell receptor beta chains from one sample sequenced in a study of T cell changes during pregnancy in multiple sclerosis (dated by TCRdb to the late 2010s). The library was obtained by the immunoSEQ multiplex PCR assay. TCRdb re-hosts the immuneACCESS table, in-frame sequences only. Its copies lack some clones; in the studies checked, an unresolved V gene accounts for under half of them, and the cause for the rest is not known. This sample comprises approximately 100,000 clones, around 93% of them detected only once. Less than 2.5% of the sample comes from the top ten. Sequencing was performed on peripheral blood, taken in the third trimester of pregnancy. These receptors came from a female donor with multiple sclerosis, enrolled in a pregnancy study.

This chain connects TRBV5-1 to TRBJ2-1; 10 bases map to TRBD1. The germline V gene encodes CDR1 SGHRS and CDR2 YFSETQ. The CDR3 has 16 amino acids. Losses at the gene ends were 5 bases for V and 5 bases for J; bases not matched to a gene: 10. CDR3 in DNA: TGCGCCAGCAGGGGGGAATGGACAGGGGGTAACAATGAGCAGTTCTTC. Protein: CASRGEWTGGNNEQFF.

V gene TRBV18 combines with J gene TRBJ2-5, with 9 bases fitting TRBD1. The J segment lost 6 bases and the V segment lost 1 base, leaving 9 bases of the junction unmatched. The CDR3 is made up of 16 amino acids. Germline V gives CDR1 KGHSH, CDR2 LQKENI. The DNA for the CDR3 is TGTGCCAGCTCACCACTTTTTCTGGACAGGGGAAAGACCCAGTACTTC. The encoded protein is CASSPLFLDRGKTQYF.

This chain uses TRBV27 with TRBJ1-4; D might be TRBD1 (6 bases). This CDR3 is built from 15 residues. Germline CDR1 is MNHEY and CDR2 is SMNVEV (reference sequence). The V end was cut by 6 bases, the J end by 6 bases, with 17 bases between. The CDR3 DNA is TGTGCCAGCAGGGGGAGAGGGGGTCTTGATGAAAAACTGTTTTTT. Translated: CASRGRGGLDEKLFF.

The chain couples TRBV5-1 to TRBJ2-7; TRBD1 matches at 10 bases. J was trimmed by 2 bases and V by 4 bases; bases with no gene match: 6. Germline V CDR1 and CDR2: SGHRS, YFSETQ. The CDR3 runs to 15 residues. In nucleotides, the CDR3 is TGCGCCAGCAGCCTAGAGACAGGGGGCCCCTACGAGCAGTACTTC. Amino acid sequence: CASSLETGGPYEQYF.

This clone has only one observation. The rearrangement joins TRBV4-1 to TRBJ2-7; weak D call: TRBD1 (5 bases). Germline V gene lookup returns CDR1 MGHRA and CDR2 YSYEKL. The CDR3 loop spans 15 amino acids. V lost 4 bases to trimming and J lost 0 bases, with 13 bases between them. CDR3 amino acids: CASSRHRSDSYEQYF. The CDR3 DNA reads as TGCGCCAGCAGCCGACACAGGTCGGACTCCTACGAGCAGTACTTC.

This chain's CDR3 is CASTPSGGLDYNEQFF. The DNA for the CDR3 is TGTGCCAGCACTCCATCCGGGGGACTAGATTACAATGAGCAGTTCTTC. The J gene is TRBJ2-1, the V gene TRBV28; 8 bases fit TRBD2. Germline trimming cut 7 bases from V and 4 bases from J; bases unmatched to any gene: 12. CDR3 length equals 16 residues. Germline V gene sequence: CDR1 MDHEN, CDR2 SYDVKM. The entire variable domain, with the rest obtained from reference TRBV28 and TRBJ2-1, is as follows: DVKVTQSSRYLVKRTGEKVFLECVQDMDHENMFWYRQDPGLGLRLIYFSYDVKMKEKGDIPEGYSVSREKKERFSLILESASTNQTSMYLCASTPSGGLDYNEQFFGPGTRLTVL.

The chain links TRBV11-2 to TRBJ1-1, with D possibly TRBD1 on 6 matching bases. Deletions cut 2 bases from V and 1 base from J, with 14 bases between. Germline CDR1 and CDR2: SGHAT and FQNNGV. The CDR3 totals 16 residues. As DNA, the CDR3 is TGTGCCAGCAGCTTAAAGGCCGCCAGGGGGAACACTGAAGCTTTCTTT. It encodes CASSLKAARGNTEAFF. The full variable domain, with the rest looked up from reference TRBV11-2 and TRBJ1-1, is EAGVAQSPRYKIIEKRQSVAFWCNPISGHATLYWYQQILGQGPKLLIQFQNNGVVDDSQLPKDRFSAERLKGVDSTLKIQPAKLEDSAVYLCASSLKAARGNTEAFFGQGTRLTVV.

This chain links TRBV5-1 with TRBJ1-4, with D maybe TRBD1 (5 bases). This CDR3 region has 15 residues. V was trimmed by 4 bases and J by 6 bases, leaving 16 bases between them. From germline, CDR1 is SGHRS and CDR2 YFSETQ. CDR3 nucleotides: TGCGCCAGCAGCCCTCAACAGGCGTCTCATGAAAAACTGTTTTTT. Its protein is CASSPQQASHEKLFF. The full variable domain, in which reference TRBV5-1 and TRBJ1-4 provide the parts outside the CDR3, is KAGVTQTPRYLIKTRGQQVTLSCSPISGHRSVSWYQQTPGQGLQFLFEYFSETQRNKGNFPGRFSGRQFSNSRSEMNVSTLELGDSALYLCASSPQQASHEKLFFGSGTQLSVL.

The V and J genes are TRBV7-2 and TRBJ2-7; 8 nucleotides line up with TRBD2. CDR1 and CDR2 from the germline V gene are SGHTA and FQGNSA. The CDR3 contains 12 residues. J gave up 4 bases and V 8 bases, and 4 bases lay outside the gene matches. DNA for the CDR3: TGTGCCAGCGGGACTAGAATGTACGAGCAGTACTTC. This codes for CASGTRMYEQYF. Combining the CDR3 with reference TRBV7-2 and TRBJ2-7 gives the whole variable domain GAGVSQSPSNKVTEKGKDVELRCDPISGHTALYWYRQSLGQGLEFLIYFQGNSAPDKSGLPSDRFSAERTGGSVSTLTIQRTQQEDSAVYLCASGTRMYEQYFGPGTRLTVT.

This sequence joins TRBV11-2 and TRBJ2-3; D remains unclear. The CDR3 extends over 15 amino acids. Germline-derived CDR1 and CDR2 are SGHAT and FQNNGV. V lost 1 base and J 5 bases, leaving 13 bases between the germline ends. Here the CDR3 reads CASSLVARLQDTQYF. DNA for the CDR3: TGTGCCAGCAGCTTAGTCGCCAGGTTACAAGATACGCAGTATTTT.

The chain recombines TRBV27 with TRBJ1-2; 7 bases line up with TRBD1. Germline V gene data show CDR1 as MNHEY and CDR2 as SMNVEV (reference sequence). V lost 1 base, J lost 5 bases, and 7 bases stayed unmatched. CDR3 length equals 15 residues. The CDR3: CASSLYPTGRYGYTF. Here the CDR3 DNA reads TGTGCCAGCAGTTTATACCCGACAGGGAGGTATGGCTACACCTTC.

The chain employs TRBV5-1 and TRBJ2-5, with D perhaps TRBD1 (6 bases). CDR1 and CDR2 from the germline V gene are SGHRS and YFSETQ. Between the trimmed V and J ends, which lost 2 bases and 3 bases, there was a span of 14 bases. There are 15 residues in the CDR3. The CDR3 sequence: CASSLAPRGEETQYF. CDR3 nucleotide sequence: TGCGCCAGCAGCTTAGCCCCCAGGGGAGAAGAGACCCAGTACTTC. Drawing the rest from reference TRBV5-1 and TRBJ2-5, the complete variable domain is KAGVTQTPRYLIKTRGQQVTLSCSPISGHRSVSWYQQTPGQGLQFLFEYFSETQRNKGNFPGRFSGRQFSNSRSEMNVSTLELGDSALYLCASSLAPRGEETQYFGPGTRLLVL.

This chain connects TRBV4-3 to TRBJ2-3, with TRBD2 identical over 9 bases. The J segment lost 4 bases and the V segment lost 0 bases, leaving 5 bases of the junction unmatched. From germline, CDR1 is LGHNA and CDR2 YSLEER. CDR3 length: 16 residues. DNA of the CDR3: TGCGCCAGCAGCCAAGAGGGCGGGAGGGCCTCAGATACGCAGTATTTT. This codes for CASSQEGGRASDTQYF.

V and J are TRBV11-2 and TRBJ1-1; D remains ambiguous. Germline assignment: CDR1 SGHAT and CDR2 FQNNGV. The ends were cut back, 1 base at V and 1 base at J, with 19 bases in the middle. The CDR3 is 18 residues long. The CDR3 loop is CASSLVFPPRQANTEAFF. The CDR3 nucleotides are TGTGCCAGCAGCTTAGTTTTTCCGCCCCGGCAGGCGAACACTGAAGCTTTCTTT.

This CDR3 is CAASRGLAEAFF. The DNA for the CDR3 is TGTGCCGCCTCCCGGGGTCTCGCTGAAGCTTTCTTT. J is TRBJ1-1 and V is TRBV28; D unresolved. The CDR3 spans 12 residues. The V and J ends lost 11 bases and 6 bases respectively, with 16 bases between them. CDR1 is MDHEN, CDR2 SYDVKM, per germline.

The V call is TRBV10-3, the J call TRBJ2-7; 8 bases line up with TRBD2. Germline CDR1 and CDR2: ENHRY and SYGVKD. J lost 2 bases, V lost 3 bases, and 6 bases had no gene match. The CDR3 loop spans 15 amino acids. The chain's CDR3 is CAISDPGLVTYEQYF. In DNA form, the CDR3 reads TGTGCCATCAGTGACCCGGGACTAGTTACCTACGAGCAGTACTTC.

V and J are TRBV29-1 and TRBJ2-1; 14 positions agree with TRBD2. V dropped 6 bases and J dropped 10; count of bases not matched to a gene: 5. Germline V CDR1 and CDR2: SQVTM, ANQGSEA. This CDR3 has 13 residues. CDR3 DNA sequence: TGCAGCGTGGGGACTAGCGGGAGTCTCGAGCAGTTCTTC. Protein product: CSVGTSGSLEQFF.

This chain joins TRBV30 and TRBJ2-4; the match to TRBD2 covers 8 bases. The CDR3 spans 18 residues. With V trimmed by 3 bases and J by 2 bases, 15 bases remained unmatched. Germline assignment: CDR1 GTSNPN and CDR2 SVGIG (reference sequence). CDR3 bases: TGTGCCTGGAGCGGACGGGGGGGCGAGTTCGGGACCAAAAACATTCAGTACTTC. This translates into CAWSGRGGEFGTKNIQYF.

The CDR3 DNA reads as TGTGCCAGCGGGGAGGGGGGCAATGAGCAGTTCTTC. It encodes CASGEGGNEQFF. The chain combines TRBV9 with TRBJ2-1, with D possibly matching TRBD2 (7 bases). The CDR3 has 12 residues. The V end was cut by 7 bases, the J end by 6 bases, with 11 bases between. Germline loops: CDR1 SGDLS, CDR2 YYNGEE.

CDR3 coding DNA: TGTGCCAGCAGCTCGCCGGGTCCCGGCACAGATACGCAGTATTTT. It yields the protein CASSSPGPGTDTQYF. The V call is TRBV11-1, the J call TRBJ2-3; D remains unclear. Trimming left V 4 bases short and J 1 base short, with 12 bases between. Germline lookup yields CDR1 SGHAT and CDR2 FQDESV (reference sequence). There are 15 residues in the CDR3.